A single sample gave rise to the 25 T cell receptor beta chains below, sequenced in a study of blood T cell repertoires in COVID-19. Sequenced by immunoSEQ multiplex PCR; TCRdb stores in-frame clones only, minus some. The top ten clones hold 1.9% of a sample with around 250,000 clones, approximately 80% of them seen once. Sequenced input: peripheral blood. All receptors derive from a young man who had recovered from COVID-19.

The table lists this clone with a few counts. This chain links TRBV20-1 with TRBJ1-2, with 7 nucleotides matching TRBD1. Germline V gene sequence: CDR1 DFQATT, CDR2 SNEGSKA (reference sequence). The CDR3 extends over 12 amino acids. V gave up 3 bases and J gave up 6 bases; unmatched junction bases: 4. CDR3 nucleotides: TGCAGTGCTAGTATAGGGGGCGATGGCTACACCTTC. It yields the protein CSASIGGDGYTF.

The genes are TRBV12-3 or TRBV12-4 and TRBJ1-4; D gene ambiguous. The CDR3 is 12 residues long. The germline V and J ends were trimmed by 7 bases and 8 bases, with 11 bases remaining between them. The CDR3 reads CASNSGVEKLFF. Here the CDR3 DNA reads TGTGCCAGCAACTCCGGGGTCGAAAAACTGTTTTTT.

V is TRBV2 and J is TRBJ2-2; 9 positions agree with TRBD2. This CDR3 comprises 15 residues. The V gene's germline CDR1 is SNHLY and CDR2 FYNNEI. Trimming cost V 0 bases and J 5 bases; bases outside gene matches: 1. CDR3 protein: CASSEATSGTGELFF. CDR3 nucleotide sequence: TGTGCCAGCAGTGAAGCAACTAGCGGGACCGGGGAGCTGTTTTTT.

This clone was found once. The chain uses TRBV6-6 and TRBJ2-1; no reliable D call. Germline V gene data show CDR1 as MNHNY and CDR2 as SVGAGI (reference sequence). Trimming stripped 0 bases from V and 10 bases from J, with 13 bases between. The CDR3 extends over 14 amino acids. Here the CDR3 DNA reads TGTGCCAGCAGTTACTCGATACCTATCTGGGAGCAGTTCTTC. It translates to CASSYSIPIWEQFF.

The chain is built from TRBV5-1 and TRBJ2-2, with 7 bases lining up with TRBD1. The CDR3 has 16 amino acids. Germline V gives CDR1 SGHRS, CDR2 YFSETQ. Trimming cost V 4 bases and J 4 bases; bases outside gene matches: 10. The DNA of the CDR3 is TGCGCCAGCAGCCACGCACAGGGGACAAGCACCGGGGAGCTGTTTTTT. Amino acid sequence: CASSHAQGTSTGELFF.

The V gene is TRBV5-1, the J gene TRBJ2-1; 7 nucleotides agree with TRBD2. This CDR3 has 15 amino acids. The J segment lost 2 bases and the V segment lost 2 bases, leaving 4 bases of the junction unmatched. Germline lookup yields CDR1 SGHRS and CDR2 YFSETQ. CDR3 region: CASSLGGGPYNEQFF. The DNA of the CDR3 is TGCGCCAGCAGCTTAGGCGGGGGTCCCTACAATGAGCAGTTCTTC.

The chain recombines TRBV6-5 with TRBJ2-7, with 10 bases matching TRBD2. Unmatched junction bases numbered 7, after V lost 6 bases and J lost 5 bases. The CDR3 has 14 amino acids. The germline V gene encodes CDR1 MNHEY and CDR2 SVGAGI. The CDR3: CASRLAGRGDEQYF. In DNA, the CDR3 is TGTGCCAGCAGACTAGCGGGGCGGGGGGACGAGCAGTACTTC.

The chain is built from TRBV10-1 and TRBJ1-2; possibly TRBD1 for D (6 bases). This CDR3 region has 13 residues. V shed 5 bases and J shed 7 bases, with 14 bases lying between them. The V gene's germline CDR1 is WNHNN and CDR2 SYGVQD (reference sequence). In nucleotides, the CDR3 is TGCGCCAGCAGTCCGCGGGGGGCGCGTGGCTACACCTTC. Translated: CASSPRGARGYTF.

The rearrangement joins TRBV10-1 to TRBJ1-4, with 10 bases that match TRBD1. Germline CDR1 reads WNHNN; CDR2 reads SYGVQD (reference sequence). This CDR3 is built from 16 residues. Unmatched junction bases numbered 14, after V lost 8 bases and J lost 8 bases. CDR3 sequence: CASGSILGQGQEKLFF. CDR3 coding DNA: TGCGCCAGCGGGTCAATTTTGGGACAGGGGCAGGAAAAACTGTTTTTT.

This chain uses TRBV9 with TRBJ1-1; D is undetermined. This CDR3 contains 14 residues. Germline V lookup: CDR1 SGDLS, CDR2 YYNGEE. V dropped 1 base and J dropped 1 base, with 8 bases sitting between them. The CDR3, as DNA: TGTGCCAGCAGCGTAAATGTCGGGAACACTGAAGCTTTCTTT. This gives the protein CASSVNVGNTEAFF.

The chain has TRBV9 and TRBJ2-3; D not resolved. V gave up 3 bases and J gave up 2 bases, with 10 bases separating them. The CDR3 contains 14 residues. Germline assignment: CDR1 SGDLS and CDR2 YYNGEE. The chain's CDR3 is CASSAQSDTDTQYF. CDR3 coding DNA: TGTGCCAGCAGCGCCCAGTCAGACACAGATACGCAGTATTTT.

The chain links TRBV7-8 to TRBJ2-3, with TRBD2 identical over 7 bases. The CDR3 has 14 amino acids. Germline loops: CDR1 SGHVS, CDR2 FQNEAQ. Trimming removed 5 bases from V and 2 bases from J; junction bases left unmatched: 4. The CDR3 protein is CASSMGLPTDTQYF. In DNA, the CDR3 is TGTGCCAGCAGCATGGGACTACCCACAGATACGCAGTATTTT.

This chain connects TRBV10-1 to TRBJ1-6; D ambiguous. Trimming shortened V by 0 bases and J by 10 bases, and 7 bases separated the two germline ends. Germline CDR1 reads WNHNN; CDR2 reads SYGVQD (reference sequence). The CDR3 is made up of 13 amino acids. The CDR3, as DNA: TGCGCCAGCAGTGAGTCGGTGCGGTCACCCCTCCACTTT. Protein product: CASSESVRSPLHF.

This chain connects TRBV19 to TRBJ2-2, with D tentatively TRBD2 (6 bases). The ends were cut back, 5 bases at V and 2 bases at J, with 12 bases in the middle. This CDR3 region has 15 residues. The germline V gene has CDR1 LNHDA and CDR2 SQIVND (reference sequence). The DNA of the CDR3 is TGTGCCAGTAGTGCGGGACCCCTCAACACCGGGGAGCTGTTTTTT. Translating it yields CASSAGPLNTGELFF.

In this sample, this clone turned up once. The chain uses TRBV6-4 and TRBJ1-2, with 8 positions matching TRBD1. The CDR3 has 15 amino acids. The germline gives CDR1 MRHNA, CDR2 SNTAGT. The V and J ends lost 6 bases and 5 bases, in that order; junction bases with no gene match: 11. The DNA of the CDR3 is TGTGCCAGCAGATTATACGGACAGGGAAATTATGGCTACACCTTC. Translating it yields CASRLYGQGNYGYTF.

The rearrangement joins TRBV14 to TRBJ2-5; D not resolved. Germline V gene sequence: CDR1 SGHDN, CDR2 FVKESK. Trimming removed 3 bases at V and 0 bases at J, with 11 bases between. This CDR3 spans 15 amino acids. The CDR3 region is CASSQADIDQETQYF. The CDR3 DNA reads TGTGCCAGCAGCCAGGCAGACATCGACCAAGAGACCCAGTACTTC.

This chain connects TRBV5-1 to TRBJ2-3; 15 nucleotides align to TRBD2. The CDR3 is made up of 18 amino acids. In germline, CDR1 is SGHRS, CDR2 YFSETQ. The J segment lost 0 bases and the V segment lost 4 bases, leaving 6 bases of the junction unmatched. Here the CDR3 reads CASSRGLAGGVSTDTQYF. In DNA, the CDR3 is TGCGCCAGCAGCAGGGGACTAGCGGGGGGAGTAAGCACAGATACGCAGTATTTT.

This clone was observed once. The rearrangement links TRBV1 to TRBJ2-1; no DNA check was done on the table's D call, TRBD2. TRBV1 is designated a pseudogene. This CDR3 is built from 19 residues. CDR3 coding DNA: TGCACCAGCAGCCAAGATACTAGCGGGGGCTGCCCCTCCTACAATGAGCAGTTCTTC. Amino acids: CTSSQDTSGGCPSYNEQFF.

This chain connects TRBV5-4 to TRBJ2-7; TRBD2 matches 15 bases. Per germline, CDR1 SGHNT and CDR2 YYREEE (reference sequence). This CDR3 region has 15 residues. The trim removed 4 bases at V and 2 bases at J, leaving 1 base unmatched. The CDR3 reads CASSGTSGGTYEQYV. CDR3 DNA sequence: TGTGCCAGCAGCGGGACTAGCGGGGGGACCTACGAGCAGTACGTC.

The chain recombines TRBV6-4 with TRBJ1-1; D remains unclear. Between the trimmed V and J ends, which lost 4 bases and 1 base, there was a span of 10 bases. The CDR3 totals 14 residues. The V gene's germline CDR1 is MRHNA and CDR2 SNTAGT. The CDR3 spells CASSVHVRNTEAFF. DNA of the CDR3: TGTGCCAGCAGTGTCCATGTGAGGAACACTGAAGCTTTCTTT.

The chain couples TRBV3-1 (or the pseudogene TRBV3-2) to TRBJ2-7; 9 nucleotides align to TRBD1. CDR1 and CDR2 from the germline V gene are LGHDT and YNNKEL (reference sequence). CDR3 length: 14 amino acids. J gave up 5 bases and V 4 bases, and 6 bases lay outside the gene matches. CDR3 amino acids: CASSPGQGLDEQYF. CDR3 in DNA: TGTGCCAGCAGCCCGGGACAGGGATTAGACGAGCAGTACTTC.

This chain joins TRBV12-3 or TRBV12-4 and TRBJ2-5, with a tentative D call TRBD2 (5 bases). Trimming took off 2 bases at V and 4 bases at J, with 8 bases between the two ends. The CDR3 extends over 13 amino acids. The CDR3 bases are TGTGCCAGCAGTTTATCCGGGGTAGAGACCCAGTACTTC. Protein product: CASSLSGVETQYF.

The chain has TRBV4-1 and TRBJ1-6; maybe TRBD1 (5 bases). This CDR3 spans 18 amino acids. Germline CDR1 reads MGHRA; CDR2 reads YSYEKL. Trimming shortened V by 3 bases and J by 5 bases, and 20 bases separated the two germline ends. The CDR3 DNA follows: TGCGCCAGCAGCCAGCGACCTCGTGGGGGGGACGATAATTCACCCCTCCACTTT. This gives the protein CASSQRPRGGDDNSPLHF.

The rearrangement links TRBV9 to TRBJ2-2, with TRBD1 as a possible D gene (5 bases). The CDR3 has 16 residues. Germline V gene sequence: CDR1 SGDLS, CDR2 YYNGEE. Deletions cut 0 bases from V and 2 bases from J, with 11 bases between. This chain's CDR3 is CASSVAAGLNTGELFF. The DNA of the CDR3 is TGTGCCAGCAGCGTAGCTGCAGGGCTTAACACCGGGGAGCTGTTTTTT.

This clone was observed once. V usage is TRBV12-5 and J usage is TRBJ1-1; D uncertain. This CDR3 contains 16 residues. Germline CDR1 is LGHNT and CDR2 is FRNRAP. V lost 0 bases and J lost 1, with 12 bases in between. Written as DNA, the CDR3 is TGTGCTAGTGGTTTGGTACGTAGCAGCCAGAACACTGAAGCTTTCTTT. Protein product: CASGLVRSSQNTEAFF.